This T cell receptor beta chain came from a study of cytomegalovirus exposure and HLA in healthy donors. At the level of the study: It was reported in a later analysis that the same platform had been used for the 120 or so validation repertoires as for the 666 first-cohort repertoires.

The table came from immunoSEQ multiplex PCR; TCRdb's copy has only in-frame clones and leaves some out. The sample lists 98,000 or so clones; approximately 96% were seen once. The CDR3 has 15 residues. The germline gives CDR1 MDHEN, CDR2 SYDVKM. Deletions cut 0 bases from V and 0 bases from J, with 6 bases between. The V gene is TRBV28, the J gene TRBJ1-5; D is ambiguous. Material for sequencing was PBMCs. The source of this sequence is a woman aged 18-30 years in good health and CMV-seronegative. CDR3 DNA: TGTGCCAGCAGTTTATGGTCAGATAGCAATCAGCCCCAGCATTTT. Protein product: CASSLWSDSNQPQHF.